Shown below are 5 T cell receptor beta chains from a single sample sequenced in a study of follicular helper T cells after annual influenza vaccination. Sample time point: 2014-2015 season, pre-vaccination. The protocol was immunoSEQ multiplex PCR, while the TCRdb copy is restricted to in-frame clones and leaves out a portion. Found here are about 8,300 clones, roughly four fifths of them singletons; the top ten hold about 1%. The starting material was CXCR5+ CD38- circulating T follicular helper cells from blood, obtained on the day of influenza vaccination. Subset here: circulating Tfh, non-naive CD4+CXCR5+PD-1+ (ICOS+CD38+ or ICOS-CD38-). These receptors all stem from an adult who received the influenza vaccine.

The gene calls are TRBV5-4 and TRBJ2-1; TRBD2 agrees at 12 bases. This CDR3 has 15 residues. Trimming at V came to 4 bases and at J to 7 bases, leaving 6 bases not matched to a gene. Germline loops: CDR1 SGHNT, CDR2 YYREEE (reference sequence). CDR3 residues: CASSPSGGARNEQFF. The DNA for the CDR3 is TGTGCCAGCAGCCCTAGCGGGGGGGCGAGAAATGAGCAGTTCTTC.

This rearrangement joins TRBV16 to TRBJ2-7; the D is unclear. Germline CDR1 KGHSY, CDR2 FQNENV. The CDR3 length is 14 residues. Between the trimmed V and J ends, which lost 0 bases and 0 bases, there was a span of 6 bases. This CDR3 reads CASSQSFNSYEQYF. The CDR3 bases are TGTGCCAGCAGCCAATCGTTCAACTCCTACGAGCAGTACTTC.

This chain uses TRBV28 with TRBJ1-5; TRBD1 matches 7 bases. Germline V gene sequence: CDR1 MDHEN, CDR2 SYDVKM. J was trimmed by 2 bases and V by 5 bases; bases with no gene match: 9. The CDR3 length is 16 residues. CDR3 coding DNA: TGTGCCAGCAGTCAGCAGACAGGGTTCGGCAATCAGCCCCAGCATTTT. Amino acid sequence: CASSQQTGFGNQPQHF. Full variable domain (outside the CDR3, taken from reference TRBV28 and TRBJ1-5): DVKVTQSSRYLVKRTGEKVFLECVQDMDHENMFWYRQDPGLGLRLIYFSYDVKMKEKGDIPEGYSVSREKKERFSLILESASTNQTSMYLCASSQQTGFGNQPQHFGDGTRLSIL.

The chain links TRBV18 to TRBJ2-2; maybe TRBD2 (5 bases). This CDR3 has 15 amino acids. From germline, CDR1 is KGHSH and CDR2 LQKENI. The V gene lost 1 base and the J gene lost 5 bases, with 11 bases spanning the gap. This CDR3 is CASSPLGLDTGELFF. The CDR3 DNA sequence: TGTGCCAGCTCACCACTCGGACTGGATACCGGGGAGCTGTTTTTT.

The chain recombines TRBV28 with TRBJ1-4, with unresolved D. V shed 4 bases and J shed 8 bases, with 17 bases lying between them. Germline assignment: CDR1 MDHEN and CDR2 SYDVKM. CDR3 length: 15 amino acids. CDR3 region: CASSYPREGDEKLFF. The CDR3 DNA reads TGTGCCAGCAGTTACCCTCGGGAGGGTGACGAAAAACTGTTTTTT. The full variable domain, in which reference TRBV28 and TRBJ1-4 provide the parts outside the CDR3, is DVKVTQSSRYLVKRTGEKVFLECVQDMDHENMFWYRQDPGLGLRLIYFSYDVKMKEKGDIPEGYSVSREKKERFSLILESASTNQTSMYLCASSYPREGDEKLFFGSGTQLSVL.